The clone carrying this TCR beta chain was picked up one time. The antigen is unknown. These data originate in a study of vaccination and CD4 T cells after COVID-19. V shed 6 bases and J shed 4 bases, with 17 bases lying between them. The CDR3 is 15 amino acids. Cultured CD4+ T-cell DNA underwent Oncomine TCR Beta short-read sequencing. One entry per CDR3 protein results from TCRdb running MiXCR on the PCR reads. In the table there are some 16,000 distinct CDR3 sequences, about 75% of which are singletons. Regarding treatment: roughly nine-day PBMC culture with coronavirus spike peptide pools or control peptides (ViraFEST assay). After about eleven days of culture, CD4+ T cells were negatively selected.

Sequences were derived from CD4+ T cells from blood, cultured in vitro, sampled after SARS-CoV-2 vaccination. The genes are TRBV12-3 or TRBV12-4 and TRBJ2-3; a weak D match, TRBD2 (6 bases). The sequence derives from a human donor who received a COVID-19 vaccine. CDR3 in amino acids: CASSLFKGGADTQYF. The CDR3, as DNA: TGTGCCAGCAGCCTATTTAAGGGAGGAGCAGATACGCAGTATTTT.